This record looks at one T cell receptor (beta chain) sequence and its context. The age range of participants was about 18 to 95 years, with residence in about two dozen US areas. Study processing details: Amplification of reference gene primers was used by the study to estimate nucleated cell counts. Assay: immunoSEQ multiplex PCR; the TCRdb copy retains only in-frame clones and omits some. Clone size and the V and J calls come from that table; the DNA yielded D and trimming. In the table there are 200,000 to 300,000 clones, approximately 83% of which are singletons. This entry comes from a study of blood T cell repertoires in COVID-19. For the study at large: Researchers got acute and convalescent COVID-19 samples from the United States, Italy and Spain. T cells, B-cell-depleted T cells, or PBMCs supplied cDNA or gDNA.

This sequence was found in a woman in her thirties or forties with acute COVID-19. The sample consisted of PBMCs or T cells enriched from blood (not recorded which).

This chain's CDR3 is CASSFRSDQETQYF. CDR3 bases: TGTGCCAGCAGCTTCAGGTCTGACCAAGAGACCCAGTACTTC. The chain uses TRBV13 and TRBJ2-5; D uncertain. The V end was cut by 3 bases, the J end by 0 bases, with 8 bases between. The CDR3 is 14 amino acids. Germline assignment: CDR1 PRHDT and CDR2 FYEKMQ (reference sequence).